Presented here are 15 T cell receptor beta chains from one specimen sequenced in a study of graft-versus-host responses after intestinal transplantation (dated by TCRdb to the early 2020s). The library came from the immunoSEQ multiplex PCR assay. TCRdb retrieved this table from immuneACCESS and kept in-frame rearrangements only. Not all clones are present; in checked studies, unresolved V genes account for under half, and no reason is known for the remainder. In all, the sample holds about 89,000 clones, and 80% to 95% of those were seen once. The ten most abundant clones make up roughly 0.31% of the sample. These TCRs are of unknown antigen specificity. The sample's time point label, in plain terms: cells obtained before transplantation from donor or recipient. The sample was unstimulated CD4+ T cells sorted from spleen or lymph node cells, taken before intestinal transplant. These receptors all stem from a human donor who received an intestinal transplant.

This sequence joins TRBV21-1 and TRBJ2-7; TRBD1 was called by the table and not checked on the DNA. TRBV21-1 is reported as a pseudogene. This CDR3 contains 15 residues. The CDR3 loop is CASSKGTRSSYEQYF. CDR3 sequence (DNA): TGTGCCAGCAGCAAAGGGACAAGGAGCTCCTACGAGCAGTACTTC.

V gene TRBV4-2 combines with J gene TRBJ2-3; the match to TRBD2 covers 10 bases. Unmatched junction bases numbered 9, after V lost 0 bases and J lost 3 bases. The length of the CDR3 is 18 residues. CDR1 is LGHNA and CDR2 is YNFKEQ in the germline V gene. CDR3 coding DNA: TGTGCCAGCAGCCAAGAAGCCCGAGCGGGAGGGAGGACAGATACGCAGTATTTT. It yields the protein CASSQEARAGGRTDTQYF.

This chain joins TRBV5-1 and TRBJ2-2; TRBD2 matches at 8 bases. Looked up from germline, CDR1 is SGHRS and CDR2 is YFSETQ. The CDR3 consists of 16 residues. The trim removed 1 base at V and 3 bases at J, leaving 5 bases unmatched. The CDR3 is CASSLTTSADTGELFF. The DNA for the CDR3 is TGCGCCAGCAGCTTGACGACTAGCGCGGACACCGGGGAGCTGTTTTTT.

This chain joins TRBV6-1 and TRBJ2-5; 11 positions match TRBD1. The end of the DNA fits TRBJ2-7 better, so the J call may be wrong. There are 14 residues in the CDR3. The V gene's germline CDR1 is MNHNS and CDR2 SASEGT. CDR3 in amino acids: CASRWTGGPDEQYF. CDR3 sequence (DNA): TGTGCCAGCAGATGGACAGGGGGCCCTGACGAGCAGTACTTC.

The chain employs TRBV15 and TRBJ2-5; 7 bases map to TRBD2. Germline V gene data show CDR1 as LNHNV and CDR2 as YYDKDF (reference sequence). With 0 bases clipped from V and 4 bases from J, the junction kept 5 bases outside the gene matches. The CDR3 has 15 residues. CDR3 DNA sequence: TGTGCCACCAGCAGAGATGGCGCGGGAGTAGAGACCCAGTACTTC. Protein: CATSRDGAGVETQYF.

This clone was found once. The chain recombines TRBV5-8 with TRBJ2-7, with 11 nucleotides matching TRBD2. The CDR3 contains 19 residues. Germline-derived CDR1 and CDR2 are SGHTS and YDEGEE. The ends lost 4 bases at V and 5 bases at J; junction bases unmatched: 20. CDR3 amino acids: CASSLDGQILAGGFNEQYF. The CDR3 nucleotides read TGTGCCAGCAGCCTGGACGGTCAAATTTTAGCGGGAGGGTTCAACGAGCAGTACTTC.

This clone was counted only a few times. The V gene is TRBV19, the J gene TRBJ1-1; D is perhaps TRBD1 (5 bases). V was pared by 3 bases and J by 6 bases, with 14 bases between. The germline V gene encodes CDR1 LNHDA and CDR2 SQIVND (reference sequence). The CDR3 length is 14 residues. Here the CDR3 reads CASSMPVSGAEAFF. CDR3 sequence (DNA): TGTGCCAGTAGTATGCCGGTGTCGGGGGCTGAAGCTTTCTTT.

V is TRBV5-1 and J is TRBJ1-3; D is perhaps TRBD1 (6 bases). Germline V gives CDR1 SGHRS, CDR2 YFSETQ. CDR3 length: 14 residues. V gave up 5 bases and J gave up 1 base, with 10 bases separating them. The CDR3 DNA is TGCGCCAGCAGTCCCCAGGGGTCTGGAAACACCATATATTTT. This sequence encodes CASSPQGSGNTIYF. Using reference TRBV5-1 and TRBJ1-3 for the parts outside the CDR3, the full variable domain is KAGVTQTPRYLIKTRGQQVTLSCSPISGHRSVSWYQQTPGQGLQFLFEYFSETQRNKGNFPGRFSGRQFSNSRSEMNVSTLELGDSALYLCASSPQGSGNTIYFGEGSWLTVV.

J is TRBJ1-3 and V is TRBV5-1; D gene uncertain. In germline, CDR1 is SGHRS, CDR2 YFSETQ. The CDR3 runs to 14 residues. Deletions cut 0 bases from V and 4 bases from J, with 8 bases between. As DNA, the CDR3 is TGCGCCAGCAGCTTGGACAAGTTCGGAAACACCATATATTTT. Its translation is CASSLDKFGNTIYF.

The chain combines TRBV27 with TRBJ2-6; D may correspond to TRBD1 or TRBD2 (6 bases each). CDR1 is MNHEY, CDR2 SMNVEV, per germline (reference sequence). With 7 bases removed from V and 0 bases from J, the gap between germline ends came to 16 bases. This CDR3 region has 17 residues. This CDR3 reads CASTSLGGPSGANVLTF. CDR3 DNA: TGTGCCAGCACCTCTTTGGGGGGCCCCTCTGGGGCCAACGTCCTGACTTTC.

V is TRBV4-2 and J is TRBJ2-2; D is possibly TRBD2 (6 bases). V was pared by 4 bases and J by 5 bases, with 17 bases between. There are 16 residues in the CDR3. Germline V gene sequence: CDR1 LGHNA, CDR2 YNFKEQ. For the CDR3, the DNA is TGTGCCAGCAGCCTTCGGGACTCCCGACGGACCGGGGAGCTGTTTTTT. It is translated as CASSLRDSRRTGELFF.

The chain is built from TRBV7-6 and TRBJ1-2; D not certain. CDR1 SGHVS and CDR2 FNYEAQ come from the germline V gene. The V end was cut by 5 bases, the J end by 3 bases, with 16 bases between. There are 15 residues in the CDR3. In DNA, the CDR3 is TGTGCCAGCAGCCCCCGAAGATCAGAGGACTATGGCTACACCTTC. This gives the protein CASSPRRSEDYGYTF. The full variable domain, its missing parts supplied by reference TRBV7-6 and TRBJ1-2, is GAGVSQSPRYKVTKRGQDVALRCDPISGHVSLYWYRQALGQGPEFLTYFNYEAQQDKSGLPNDRFSAERPEGSISTLTIQRTEQRDSAMYRCASSPRRSEDYGYTFGSGTRLTVV.

This chain uses TRBV2 with TRBJ1-4; TRBD1 is a possible D gene (6 bases). Germline V gene lookup returns CDR1 SNHLY and CDR2 FYNNEI. CDR3 length: 15 amino acids. Deletions cut 1 base from V and 1 base from J, with 7 bases between. CDR3 DNA sequence: TGTGCCAGCAGTGAAGAAGGGGGAACTAATGAAAAACTGTTTTTT. Its protein product is CASSEEGGTNEKLFF.

V is TRBV7-7 and J is TRBJ1-5; 10 nucleotides match TRBD1. The trim removed 5 bases at V and 0 bases at J, leaving 7 bases unmatched. Per the germline V gene, CDR1 is SSHAT and CDR2 is FNYEAQ (reference sequence). The CDR3 sequence is 17 residues long. The CDR3 DNA reads TGTGCCAGCAGCCCACGGGACAGGGGCTCTAGCAATCAGCCCCAGCATTTT. Protein product: CASSPRDRGSSNQPQHF. Using reference TRBV7-7 and TRBJ1-5 for the parts outside the CDR3, the full variable domain is GAGVSQSPRYKVTKRGQDVTLRCDPISSHATLYWYQQALGQGPEFLTYFNYEAQPDKSGLPSDRFSAERPEGSISTLTIQRTEQRDSAMYRCASSPRDRGSSNQPQHFGDGTRLSIL.

This clone was seen a single time. The chain joins TRBV10-2 to TRBJ1-1; no firm D call. The germline V gene encodes CDR1 WSHSY and CDR2 SAAADI. CDR3 length equals 11 residues. Trimming pared 8 bases from V and 1 base from J, leaving 5 bases between. CDR3 amino acids: CASSQNTEAFF. The DNA for the CDR3 is TGCGCCAGCTCCCAGAACACTGAAGCTTTCTTT.